One and the same sample provided the 11 T cell receptor beta chains below, sequenced in a study of control samples from healthy donors and cancer patients. Generated by immunoSEQ multiplex PCR, the TCRdb table keeps only in-frame clones and is missing some. The top ten hold approximately 1.5% of the sample, which has over 85,000 clones, approximately 93% seen once. Sequenced sample: blood. The receptors shown here come from a woman in her twenties or thirties in good health.

A few counts support this clone. The chain carries TRBV24-1 and TRBJ1-5; weak D call: TRBD1 (5 bases). Per germline, CDR1 KGHDR and CDR2 SFDVKD. This CDR3 is built from 16 residues. V was trimmed by 3 bases and J by 4 bases, leaving 15 bases between them. The CDR3: CATSDGSRGWNQPQHF. The CDR3 DNA sequence: TGTGCCACCAGTGATGGTTCTAGGGGATGGAATCAGCCCCAGCATTTT.

This chain links TRBV19 with TRBJ1-5; the match to TRBD1 covers 8 bases. Germline values: CDR1 LNHDA, CDR2 SQIVND (reference sequence). V was clipped by 4 bases and J by 2 bases; unmatched bases: 7. This CDR3 spans 16 amino acids. CDR3 DNA: TGTGCCAGTAGTACCGGACAGGGTGAGGGCAATCAGCCCCAGCATTTT. Translated, it gives CASSTGQGEGNQPQHF.

The gene calls are TRBV5-6 and TRBJ2-1; D is perhaps TRBD2 (6 bases). With 4 bases removed from V and 9 bases from J, the gap between germline ends came to 14 bases. This CDR3 contains 13 residues. Germline CDR1 and CDR2: SGHDT and YYEEEE. CDR3 coding DNA: TGTGCCAGCAGCCCCAAGGGACTGGGTGAGCAGTTCTTC. Its translation is CASSPKGLGEQFF.

This clone occurred once. This sequence joins TRBV14 and TRBJ2-1, with TRBD2 identical over 10 bases. The ends lost 2 bases at V and 6 bases at J; junction bases unmatched: 10. Germline V CDR1 and CDR2: SGHDN, FVKESK. The CDR3 is 17 residues long. The CDR3 nucleotides are TGTGCCAGCAGCCAATCCCACCGGACTAGCGGAGGCAATGAGCAGTTCTTC. Protein product: CASSQSHRTSGGNEQFF. The full variable domain, rest sourced from reference TRBV14 and TRBJ2-1, is EAGVTQFPSHSVIEKGQTVTLRCDPISGHDNLYWYRRVMGKEIKFLLHFVKESKQDESGMPNNRFLAERTGGTYSTLKVQPAELEDSGVYFCASSQSHRTSGGNEQFFGPGTRLTVL.

The V and J genes are TRBV6-2 or TRBV6-3 and TRBJ1-5; D ambiguous. The germline V gene has CDR1 MNHEY and CDR2 SVGEGT. V gave up 2 bases and J gave up 4 bases, with 6 bases separating them. This CDR3 contains 13 residues. The CDR3 here is CASSYGENQPQHF. The CDR3 region has the DNA TGTGCCAGCAGTTACGGGGAAAATCAGCCCCAGCATTTT.

The table lists this clone with a few counts. This sequence joins TRBV14 and TRBJ1-2, with 7 bases fitting TRBD1. Trimming took 2 bases from V and 8 from J; bases not matched to a gene: 17. The CDR3 consists of 17 residues. Germline V lookup: CDR1 SGHDN, CDR2 FVKESK. For the CDR3, the DNA is TGTGCCAGCAGCCAACTTACCCACCTGACAGGGCCCGACGGCTACACCTTC. Translation gives CASSQLTHLTGPDGYTF.

V gene TRBV7-9 combines with J gene TRBJ1-3; 7 nucleotides agree with TRBD1. The CDR3 is 17 amino acids. Germline values: CDR1 SEHNR, CDR2 FQNEAQ (reference sequence). Trimming took 2 bases from V and 0 from J; bases not matched to a gene: 7. In nucleotides, the CDR3 is TGTGCCAGCAGCTTAAGATTGACAGGGAGCTCTGGAAACACCATATATTTT. Protein sequence: CASSLRLTGSSGNTIYF.

The chain recombines TRBV5-1 with TRBJ2-7; 14 bases match TRBD2. The length of the CDR3 is 15 residues. CDR1 is SGHRS, CDR2 YFSETQ, per germline. The J segment lost 5 bases and the V segment lost 4 bases, leaving 5 bases of the junction unmatched. In nucleotides, the CDR3 is TGCGCCAGCAGCCCCGGACTAGCGGGGGGTAACGAGCAGTACTTC. Translation gives CASSPGLAGGNEQYF.

This chain uses TRBV9 with TRBJ1-2, with 8 bases matching TRBD1. In germline, CDR1 is SGDLS, CDR2 YYNGEE. The CDR3 loop spans 13 amino acids. Trimming at V came to 4 bases and at J to 8 bases, leaving 7 bases not matched to a gene. For the CDR3, the DNA is TGTGCCAGCAGCCCGCGGACAGGGTCAGGCTACACCTTC. It encodes CASSPRTGSGYTF.

CDR3 protein: CAIKDRFDRYTEAFF. CDR3 nucleotides: TGTGCCATCAAGGACCGGTTTGATCGATACACTGAAGCTTTCTTT. The rearrangement links TRBV10-3 to TRBJ1-1; D is unclear. V lost 7 bases and J lost 3, with 18 bases in between. The germline V gene encodes CDR1 ENHRY and CDR2 SYGVKD. The CDR3 extends over 15 amino acids.

The chain has TRBV10-3 and TRBJ1-2, with 10 bases fitting TRBD1. Germline CDR1 is ENHRY and CDR2 is SYGVKD. The CDR3 covers 14 residues. Trimming cost V 6 bases and J 3 bases; bases outside gene matches: 4. CDR3 residues: CAIRLTGGDYGYTF. DNA of the CDR3: TGTGCCATCAGGCTGACAGGGGGCGACTATGGCTACACCTTC.